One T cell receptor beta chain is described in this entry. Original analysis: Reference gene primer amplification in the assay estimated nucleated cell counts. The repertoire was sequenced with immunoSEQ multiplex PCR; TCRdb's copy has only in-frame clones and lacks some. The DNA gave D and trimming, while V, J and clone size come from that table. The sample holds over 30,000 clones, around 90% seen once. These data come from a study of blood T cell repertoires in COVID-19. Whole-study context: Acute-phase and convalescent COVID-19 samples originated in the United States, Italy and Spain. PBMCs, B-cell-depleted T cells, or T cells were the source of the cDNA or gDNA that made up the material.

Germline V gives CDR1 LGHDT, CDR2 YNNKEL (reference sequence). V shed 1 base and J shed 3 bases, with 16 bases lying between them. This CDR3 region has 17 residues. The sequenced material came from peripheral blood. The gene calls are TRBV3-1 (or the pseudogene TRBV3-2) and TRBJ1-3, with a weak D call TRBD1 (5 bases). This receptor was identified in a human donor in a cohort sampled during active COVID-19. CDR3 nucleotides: TGTGCCAGCAGCCAAGGGATCCGGGGGAGACGTGGAAACACCATATATTTT. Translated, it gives CASSQGIRGRRGNTIYF.